This TCR beta chain was observed in a study of T cell responses to AZD1222 COVID-19 vaccine. Findings and caveats of the study: It was only after the peak T cell response that any repertoires were sampled.

Concerning this clone: Antigen: not known.

The trim removed 0 bases at V and 7 bases at J, leaving 5 bases unmatched. This CDR3 is 14 amino acids long. Germline V CDR1 and CDR2: SGHNT, YENEEA. TCRdb's table, derived via immunoSEQ multiplex PCR, lists solely in-frame clones and lacks some. The sample has more than 95,000 clones, roughly 92% seen once. The sequence was obtained from an adult in good health. Material: peripheral blood, obtained on day 0 of AZD1222 vaccination. The V gene is TRBV11-3, the J gene TRBJ1-1; 7 nucleotides match TRBD1. This CDR3 is CASSLEDRSGEAFF. The CDR3 nucleotides are TGTGCCAGCAGCTTAGAGGACAGGTCTGGTGAAGCTTTCTTT.